The entry that follows covers one T cell receptor beta chain sequence. Its specificity is not known. V was clipped by 3 bases and J by 6 bases, with 4 bases between them. This CDR3 has 11 residues. CDR1 and CDR2 from the germline V gene are MDHEN and SYDVKM. The libraries were made with immunoSEQ v3.0 at survey level. Using immunoSEQ multiplex PCR, the repertoire was profiled, and TCRdb retains in-frame clones only, with some absent. The sample records about 28,000 clones, around three quarters being singletons. This entry is derived from a study of long-term antiretroviral therapy in people with HIV. Study findings and constraints: Controls showed broader CDR3 length ranges than did the HIV repertoires.

The chain has TRBV28 and TRBJ2-3; unclear D gene. Material: unsorted PBMCs, obtained 0.3 years after starting antiretroviral therapy. The receptor's source is a man aged 40-50 years with HIV. CDR3 sequence: CASSFSDTQYF. In nucleotides, the CDR3 is TGTGCCAGCAGTTTTTCGGATACGCAGTATTTT.